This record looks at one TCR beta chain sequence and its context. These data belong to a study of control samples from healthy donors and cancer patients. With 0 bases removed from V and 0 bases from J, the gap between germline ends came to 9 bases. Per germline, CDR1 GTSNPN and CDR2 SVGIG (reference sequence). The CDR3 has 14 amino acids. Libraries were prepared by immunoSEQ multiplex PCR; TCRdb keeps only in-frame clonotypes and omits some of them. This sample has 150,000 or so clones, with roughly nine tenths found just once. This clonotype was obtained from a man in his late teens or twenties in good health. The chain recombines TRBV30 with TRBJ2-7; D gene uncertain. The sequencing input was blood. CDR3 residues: CAWSVRGGSYEQYF. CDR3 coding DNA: TGTGCCTGGAGTGTACGAGGCGGCTCCTACGAGCAGTACTTC. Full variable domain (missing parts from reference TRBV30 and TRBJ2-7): SQTIHQWPATLVQPVGSPLSLECTVEGTSNPNLYWYRQAAGRGLQLLFYSVGIGQISSEVPQNLSASRPQDRQFILSSKKLLLSDSGFYLCAWSVRGGSYEQYFGPGTRLTVT.